The 9 T cell receptor beta chains in this list originate from one sample, sequenced in a study of technical replicates of blood from several donors. Assay: immunoSEQ multiplex PCR; the TCRdb copy retains only in-frame clones and omits some. Of 77,000 or so clones listed, just under 95% are singletons. The material sequenced was T cells isolated from PBMCs. The receptors were sampled from a human donor in good health.

This clone is a singleton in its sample. CDR3 sequence (DNA): TGTGCCACCGGGACTAGCGGGGGTGCTAACTACGAGCAGTACTTC. Translation: CATGTSGGANYEQYF. The rearrangement joins TRBV19 to TRBJ2-7; 14 bases are shared with TRBD2. V was clipped by 10 bases and J by 3 bases; unmatched bases: 8. Germline loops: CDR1 LNHDA, CDR2 SQIVND (reference sequence). The CDR3 extends over 15 amino acids.

The V call is TRBV29-1, the J call TRBJ1-2, with D possibly being TRBD1 (5 bases). V dropped 6 bases and J dropped 4 bases, with 15 bases sitting between them. Germline V gene sequence: CDR1 SQVTM, CDR2 ANQGSEA. The CDR3 length is 13 residues. This CDR3 is CSVPTDTGYGYTF. CDR3 nucleotides: TGCAGCGTGCCAACGGACACGGGCTATGGCTACACCTTC.

The chain couples TRBV6-5 to TRBJ1-1; TRBD1 matches at 8 bases. Unmatched junction bases numbered 6, after V lost 5 bases and J lost 1 base. The CDR3 covers 15 residues. CDR1 and CDR2 (germline): MNHEY, SVGAGI. The CDR3 reads CASSPTDRGNTEAFF. Written as DNA, the CDR3 is TGTGCCAGCAGTCCCACAGACAGGGGGAACACTGAAGCTTTCTTT.

The chain joins TRBV5-3 to TRBJ2-5; TRBD1 is a possible D gene (6 bases). TRBV5-3 is an ORF, with its function uncertain. The CDR3 contains 13 residues. Between the trimmed V and J ends, which lost 10 bases and 4 bases, there was a span of 17 bases. As DNA, the CDR3 is TGTGCCCTGGTAGACAGGTCAGGAGAGACCCAGTACTTC. Its translation: CALVDRSGETQYF.

This chain links TRBV25-1 with TRBJ1-1; 7 bases fit TRBD1. The trim removed 4 bases at V and 4 bases at J, leaving 9 bases unmatched. Germline loops: CDR1 MGHDK, CDR2 SYGVNS. The CDR3 spans 15 residues. CDR3 sequence (DNA): TGTGCCAGCAGTGTAAGGGCAGGGGGTTTCACTGAAGCTTTCTTT. This gives the protein CASSVRAGGFTEAFF.

The gene calls are TRBV2 and TRBJ1-5; TRBD1 aligns across 9 bases. The germline CDR1 and CDR2 sequences are SNHLY and FYNNEI. The CDR3 runs to 15 residues. Trimming took 3 bases from V and 6 from J; bases not matched to a gene: 6. In DNA form, the CDR3 reads TGTGCCAGCAGTGATCCCCAGACAGGGGGTCAGCCCCAGCATTTT. Translating it yields CASSDPQTGGQPQHF.

The V gene is TRBV6-5, the J gene TRBJ2-5, with 7 bases fitting TRBD1. Losses at the gene ends were 0 bases for V and 1 base for J; bases not matched to a gene: 5. The CDR3 consists of 16 residues. Germline values: CDR1 MNHEY, CDR2 SVGAGI. The CDR3 DNA reads TGTGCCAGCAGTTACTCGGTCGGACAGGTCCAAGAGACCCAGTACTTC. This encodes CASSYSVGQVQETQYF.

This sequence joins TRBV5-1 and TRBJ2-7; 12 positions match TRBD2. The CDR3 length is 15 residues. Germline CDR1 reads SGHRS; CDR2 reads YFSETQ. Trimming at V came to 3 bases and at J to 6 bases, leaving 7 bases not matched to a gene. DNA for the CDR3: TGCGCCAGCAGCTCCGCGACTAGCGGGAGTCTCGAGCAGTACTTC. Amino acid sequence: CASSSATSGSLEQYF.

The rearrangement joins TRBV19 to TRBJ2-5, with 15 bases identical to TRBD2. V gave up 5 bases and J gave up 1 base; unmatched junction bases: 5. CDR1 is LNHDA, CDR2 SQIVND, per germline (reference sequence). The CDR3 runs to 17 residues. The CDR3 reads CASSPWTSGRGQETQYF. The DNA of the CDR3 is TGTGCCAGTAGTCCTTGGACTAGCGGGAGGGGCCAAGAGACCCAGTACTTC.